This is a list of T cell receptor beta chains from one sample in a study of blood T cell repertoires in COVID-19. Here immunoSEQ multiplex PCR was the method, and the copy in TCRdb shows in-frame clones only, minus some. The sample contains 65,000 to 85,000 clones, more than 70% of which appear only once. What was sequenced was peripheral blood. Every receptor here comes from a human donor in a cohort sampled during active COVID-19. The CDR3 runs from the conserved cysteine through the conserved F or W. The D gene is left open where the match is weak. Only part of the rows carry a size: once, few, many, or a class if the clone is expanded.

clone_size	d_call	v_call	j_call	cdr3_aa	cdr3_nt
NA	TRBD2	TRBV7-9	TRBJ2-1	CASSLSAGGNEQFF	TGTGCCAGCAGCTTAAGTGCGGGAGGAAATGAGCAGTTCTTC
NA	NA	TRBV5-1	TRBJ1-3	CASSLERQRDGRNTIYF	TGCGCCAGCAGCTTGGAACGACAACGTGATGGGCGAAACACCATATATTTT
NA	TRBD2	TRBV10-1	TRBJ2-2	CASSESAGTSGGRTGELFF	TGCGCCAGCAGTGAATCCGCCGGGACTAGCGGGGGGAGAACCGGGGAGCTGTTTTTT
NA	TRBD2	TRBV7-9	TRBJ2-1	CASRPGLAGTRADNEQFF	TGTGCCAGCAGGCCAGGACTAGCGGGCACACGGGCTGACAATGAGCAGTTCTTC
NA	TRBD1	TRBV6-1	TRBJ1-5	CASSESQGNSNQPQHF	TGTGCCAGCAGTGAGTCACAGGGGAATAGCAATCAGCCCCAGCATTTT
NA	NA	TRBV5-1	TRBJ1-3	CASSQLGGAAGNTIYF	TGCGCCAGCAGCCAGCTGGGGGGGGCGGCTGGAAACACCATATATTTT
NA	TRBD1	TRBV20-1	TRBJ1-2	CSATDRTGRSDGYTF	TGCAGTGCTACTGACAGGACAGGAAGAAGCGATGGCTACACCTTC
NA	NA	TRBV28	TRBJ2-6	CASSLFQLGSTGANVLTF	TGTGCCAGCAGTTTATTTCAGTTGGGGAGTACTGGGGCCAACGTCCTGACTTTC
NA	TRBD1	TRBV2	TRBJ2-7	CASTPEAWGQGFYEQYF	TGTGCCAGCACCCCCGAGGCCTGGGGACAGGGTTTCTACGAGCAGTACTTC
NA	TRBD1	TRBV15	TRBJ2-5	CATSRDGTGRETQYF	TGTGCCACCAGCAGAGACGGGACAGGGAGGGAGACCCAGTACTTC
NA	TRBD2	TRBV5-1	TRBJ2-1	CASSLEGRGSSYNEQFF	TGCGCCAGCAGCTTGGAGGGGCGGGGGAGCTCCTACAATGAGCAGTTCTTC
NA	TRBD1	TRBV5-1	TRBJ1-1	CASSLGTGVRTEAFF	TGCGCCAGCAGCTTGGGGACAGGGGTAAGAACTGAAGCTTTCTTT
NA	TRBD2	TRBV7-2	TRBJ2-1	CASSSYQGLASGGEQFF	TGTGCCAGCAGCTCGTATCAGGGGTTGGCTAGCGGGGGCGAGCAGTTCTTC
NA	NA	TRBV6-5	TRBJ2-1	CASKRGGSPYNEQFF	TGTGCCAGCAAGCGAGGGGGTTCCCCCTACAATGAGCAGTTCTTC
NA	NA	TRBV12-3/TRBV12-4	TRBJ2-3	CASSIYRVNTQYF	TGTGCCAGCAGCATCTACAGGGTAAATACGCAGTATTTT
NA	NA	TRBV3-1/TRBV3-2	TRBJ2-5	CASSQGLREGETQYF	TGTGCCAGCAGCCAAGGACTGCGGGAAGGGGAGACCCAGTACTTC
NA	NA	TRBV29-1	TRBJ1-1	CSVVWTANTEAFF	TGCAGCGTTGTGTGGACAGCGAACACTGAAGCTTTCTTT
NA	TRBD1	TRBV29-1	TRBJ2-5	CSVEAQGALVETQYF	TGCAGCGTTGAAGCTCAGGGGGCGCTGGTAGAGACCCAGTACTTC
NA	TRBD1	TRBV5-1	TRBJ2-7	CASSIGTVRSYEQYF	TGCGCCAGCAGCATCGGGACAGTTCGGTCCTACGAGCAGTACTTC
NA	NA	TRBV28	TRBJ2-1	CASSLAGVAYNEQFF	TGTGCCAGCAGTTTGGCAGGGGTGGCTTACAATGAGCAGTTCTTC
NA	TRBD2	TRBV5-1	TRBJ2-7	CASSRGLAGEVEEQYF	TGCGCCAGCAGCAGGGGACTAGCGGGAGAGGTTGAGGAGCAGTACTTC
NA	TRBD1	TRBV11-2	TRBJ2-2	CASRDRGRTGELFF	TGTGCCAGCAGGGACAGGGGGCGCACCGGGGAGCTGTTTTTT
NA	TRBD1	TRBV5-1	TRBJ2-7	CASSKGTGRTYEQYF	TGCGCCAGCAGCAAGGGGACAGGGAGGACCTACGAGCAGTACTTC
NA	TRBD1	TRBV10-3	TRBJ2-7	CATRQGSYEQYF	TGTGCCACTAGACAGGGCTCCTACGAGCAGTACTTC
once	NA	TRBV24-1	TRBJ2-3	CATSDVYTDTQYF	TGTGCCACCAGTGACGTATACACAGATACGCAGTATTTT
NA	NA	TRBV19	TRBJ1-1	CASSININTEAFF	TGTGCCAGTAGTATAAATATAAACACTGAAGCTTTCTTT
NA	TRBD1	TRBV28	TRBJ2-4	CASSLFGDRGDIQYF	TGTGCCAGCAGTTTATTCGGGGACAGGGGTGACATTCAGTACTTC
NA	TRBD1	TRBV5-4	TRBJ1-1	CASSPMSGDRGTEAFF	TGTGCCAGCAGCCCAATGTCCGGTGACAGGGGTACTGAAGCTTTCTTT
NA	NA	TRBV28	TRBJ1-1	CASIIGGEGTEAFF	TGTGCCAGCATCATCGGAGGTGAGGGCACTGAAGCTTTCTTT
NA	TRBD1	TRBV7-2	TRBJ1-1	CASSIDRGRAFF	TGTGCCAGCAGTATTGACAGGGGGCGAGCTTTCTTT
NA	NA	TRBV6-5	TRBJ2-7	CASSSGTGIWAREQYF	TGTGCCAGCAGTTCTGGCACCGGGATTTGGGCTCGGGAGCAGTACTTC
NA	TRBD1	TRBV5-1	TRBJ1-3	CASSSTGGGNTIYF	TGCGCCAGCAGCTCTACAGGGGGTGGAAACACCATATATTTT
few	NA	TRBV27	TRBJ1-6	CATQAGGFNNSPLHF	TGTGCCACCCAGGCGGGGGGGTTCAATAATTCACCCCTCCACTTT
NA	TRBD2	TRBV18	TRBJ2-1	CASSPGLAGHIDNEQFF	TGTGCCAGCTCACCGGGACTAGCGGGGCACATTGACAATGAGCAGTTCTTC
NA	NA	TRBV7-2	TRBJ1-5	CASSLQFSQPQHF	TGTGCCAGCAGCTTACAATTCAGTCAGCCCCAGCATTTT
NA	TRBD1	TRBV7-4	TRBJ1-5	CASSRRDRVVQPQHF	TGTGCCAGCAGCCGCCGGGACAGGGTGGTGCAGCCCCAGCATTTT
NA	NA	TRBV24-1	TRBJ2-2	CATSVTGANTGELFF	TGTGCCACCAGTGTGACGGGAGCGAACACCGGGGAGCTGTTTTTT
NA	NA	TRBV7-2	TRBJ2-7	CASTSMGPYEQYF	TGTGCCAGCACCTCGATGGGGCCCTACGAGCAGTACTTC
NA	TRBD2	TRBV6-6	TRBJ2-7	CASRSSGSSPSEQYF	TGTGCCAGCAGGTCGAGCGGGAGTTCCCCAAGCGAGCAGTACTTC